The 19 T cell receptor beta chains below come from one sample, sequenced in a study of cytomegalovirus exposure and HLA in healthy donors. The PCR contained 60 Vbeta and 13 Jbeta primers. Profiled with immunoSEQ multiplex PCR; TCRdb holds only in-frame clones, not every one. This sample has over 85,000 clones, with around 80% found just once. Sequencing was done on a sample of PBMCs. These receptors were taken from a young man in good health and CMV-seropositive.

The chain uses TRBV5-1 and TRBJ1-4; D perhaps matches TRBD1 (5 bases). The V and J ends lost 4 bases and 2 bases respectively, with 15 bases between them. Germline V gene data show CDR1 as SGHRS and CDR2 as YFSETQ. The CDR3 is 16 amino acids. In DNA, the CDR3 is TGCGCCAGCAGCACGGGAGGGGTGGAGACTAATGAAAAACTGTTTTTT. Amino acids: CASSTGGVETNEKLFF. Filled out from reference TRBV5-1 and TRBJ1-4, the complete variable domain reads KAGVTQTPRYLIKTRGQQVTLSCSPISGHRSVSWYQQTPGQGLQFLFEYFSETQRNKGNFPGRFSGRQFSNSRSEMNVSTLELGDSALYLCASSTGGVETNEKLFFGSGTQLSVL.

The sample holds a few counts of this clone. This chain links TRBV6-6 with TRBJ1-1; no definite D call. This CDR3 spans 13 amino acids. Per germline, CDR1 MNHNY and CDR2 SVGAGI (reference sequence). Trimming pared 5 bases from V and 3 bases from J, leaving 10 bases between. CDR3 region: CASSIGEDTEAFF. DNA for the CDR3: TGTGCCAGCAGTATCGGGGAAGACACTGAAGCTTTCTTT.

The V call is TRBV6-4, the J call TRBJ1-5; 8 bases are shared with TRBD1. V lost 4 bases, J lost 2 bases, and 19 bases stayed unmatched. Germline CDR1 MRHNA, CDR2 SNTAGT. CDR3 length equals 20 residues. CDR3 bases: TGTGCCAGCAGTGTTATTGTGTACAGGGGGGAAGTAACGGGCAATCAGCCCCAGCATTTT. It encodes CASSVIVYRGEVTGNQPQHF.

The chain couples TRBV19 to TRBJ1-2, with 8 bases matching TRBD1. The ends lost 4 bases at V and 3 bases at J; junction bases unmatched: 10. CDR1 and CDR2 from the germline V gene are LNHDA and SQIVND (reference sequence). This CDR3 has 16 residues. CDR3 protein: CASSTPADRDHYGYTF. Here the CDR3 DNA reads TGTGCCAGTAGTACCCCGGCGGACAGGGATCACTATGGCTACACCTTC.

Regarding this clone: The junction does not match germline at one end; this may be a read error. In the same sample, other DNA sequences code for this CDR3. This chain connects TRBV27 to TRBJ1-4; a possible D gene is TRBD1 (5 bases). Germline CDR1 reads MNHEY; CDR2 reads SMNVEV (reference sequence). This CDR3 is 14 amino acids long. The CDR3 is CASSLGGSNEKLFF. CDR3 sequence (DNA): TGTGCCAGTAGTTTGGGGGGGTCTAATGAAAAACTGTTTTTT.

The chain employs TRBV9 and TRBJ2-1, with TRBD2 matching 9 bases. CDR1 and CDR2 from the germline V gene are SGDLS and YYNGEE. The trim removed 0 bases at V and 6 bases at J, leaving 10 bases unmatched. The CDR3 is 17 amino acids. CDR3 coding DNA: TGTGCCAGCAGCGTAGAAGGGGGCGGGGGGGCCTTCAATGAGCAGTTCTTC. Residues: CASSVEGGGGAFNEQFF.

The chain has TRBV5-6 and TRBJ2-7, with D hard to call. Germline CDR1 and CDR2: SGHDT and YYEEEE. The CDR3 covers 16 residues. V was trimmed by 1 base and J by 0 bases, leaving 14 bases between them. CDR3 in DNA: TGTGCCAGCAGCTTGCCCGTTAGCCCACTCTCCTACGAGCAGTACTTC. It encodes CASSLPVSPLSYEQYF.

V is TRBV19 and J is TRBJ1-3, with 7 bases that match TRBD1. This CDR3 comprises 17 residues. V dropped 5 bases and J dropped 0; count of bases not matched to a gene: 10. Germline V gene data show CDR1 as LNHDA and CDR2 as SQIVND (reference sequence). DNA of the CDR3: TGTGCCAGTAGTGCACAAAAGGGGGCACACTCTGGAAACACCATATATTTT. Its protein product is CASSAQKGAHSGNTIYF.

This clone was seen a few times. The chain couples TRBV20-1 to TRBJ2-2; D call uncertain. CDR3 size: 11 residues. The germline V gene encodes CDR1 DFQATT and CDR2 SNEGSKA (reference sequence). V was trimmed by 2 bases and J by 5 bases, leaving 3 bases between them. Here the CDR3 reads CSARITGELFF. The CDR3 DNA is TGCAGTGCTAGAATAACCGGGGAGCTGTTTTTT.

V gene TRBV6-1 combines with J gene TRBJ2-1; tentatively, D is TRBD2 (5 bases). Deletions cut 3 bases from V and 3 bases from J, with 18 bases between. The CDR3 spans 17 residues. Germline CDR1 is MNHNS and CDR2 is SASEGT. The CDR3, as DNA: TGTGCCAGCAGTGAGAACCCTTTCGGGGTGGGCTACAATGAGCAGTTCTTC. Its protein product is CASSENPFGVGYNEQFF.

CDR3 sequence: CASSFRIGPPYEQYF. The CDR3 region has the DNA TGTGCCAGCAGCTTCCGAATTGGGCCTCCTTACGAGCAGTACTTC. The chain joins TRBV5-6 to TRBJ2-7; no definite D call. CDR3 length: 15 amino acids. Per the germline V gene, CDR1 is SGHDT and CDR2 is YYEEEE. The ends were cut back, 2 bases at V and 4 bases at J, with 16 bases in the middle.

The V call is TRBV5-6, the J call TRBJ2-5; 8 bases match TRBD1. This CDR3 is built from 17 residues. The germline V gene encodes CDR1 SGHDT and CDR2 YYEEEE. Trimming took 1 base from V and 1 from J; bases not matched to a gene: 9. Here the CDR3 reads CASSLKKTGAIQETQYF. The DNA of the CDR3 is TGTGCCAGCAGCTTGAAAAAGACAGGGGCGATCCAAGAGACCCAGTACTTC.

This clone was found a few times. The chain has TRBV7-9 and TRBJ1-5, with 8 positions matching TRBD1. Looked up from germline, CDR1 is SEHNR and CDR2 is FQNEAQ (reference sequence). Trimming at V came to 5 bases and at J to 2 bases, leaving 5 bases not matched to a gene. This CDR3 comprises 15 residues. The CDR3, as DNA: TGTGCCAGCAGCCAGGGGGCCATGGGCAATCAGCCCCAGCATTTT. Protein: CASSQGAMGNQPQHF.

This sequence joins TRBV5-4 and TRBJ2-7, with 7 bases that match TRBD2. The J segment lost 1 base and the V segment lost 3 bases, leaving 4 bases of the junction unmatched. There are 14 residues in the CDR3. Germline-derived CDR1 and CDR2 are SGHNT and YYREEE (reference sequence). The CDR3 loop reads CASSSGLDSYEQYF. The CDR3 DNA reads TGTGCCAGCAGCTCAGGACTAGATTCCTACGAGCAGTACTTC.

This clone was seen just once. The genes are TRBV7-2 and TRBJ1-4, with D maybe TRBD1 (5 bases). The CDR3 has 17 residues. CDR1 is SGHTA and CDR2 is FQGNSA in the germline V gene. The germline V and J ends were trimmed by 6 bases and 4 bases, with 21 bases remaining between them. In DNA, the CDR3 is TGTGCCAGCAGACAAGCTCAAATGGGGGGAAGTAATGAAAAACTGTTTTTT. This gives the protein CASRQAQMGGSNEKLFF.

This chain joins TRBV27 and TRBJ2-1, with 10 nucleotides matching TRBD2. Losses at the gene ends were 5 bases for V and 4 bases for J; bases not matched to a gene: 5. Germline CDR1 MNHEY, CDR2 SMNVEV (reference sequence). This CDR3 contains 15 residues. CDR3: CASSLLAGPYNEQFF. CDR3 nucleotides: TGTGCCAGCAGTCTACTAGCGGGGCCTTACAATGAGCAGTTCTTC.

The chain carries TRBV5-6 and TRBJ2-7; 7 bases agree with TRBD1. Germline trimming cut 3 bases from V and 6 bases from J; bases unmatched to any gene: 9. Germline V gene sequence: CDR1 SGHDT, CDR2 YYEEEE. The CDR3 contains 14 residues. The CDR3 region has the DNA TGTGCCAGCAGCTCCCCAGGGGCAGGGGGCGAGCAGTACTTC. Amino acids: CASSSPGAGGEQYF.

This clone was seen just once. This chain joins TRBV5-1 and TRBJ2-3; TRBD2 matches 7 bases. CDR3 length equals 17 residues. The V gene end was trimmed by 0 bases and the J gene end by 0 bases; junction bases not matched to a gene: 7. Germline V CDR1 and CDR2: SGHRS, YFSETQ. The chain's CDR3 is CASSLGTSDASTDTQYF. The DNA of the CDR3 is TGCGCCAGCAGCTTGGGCACTAGCGATGCTAGCACAGATACGCAGTATTTT.

V and J are TRBV4-2 and TRBJ2-3; 10 bases line up with TRBD2. The CDR3 covers 16 residues. Per germline, CDR1 LGHNA and CDR2 YNFKEQ. Unmatched junction bases numbered 10, after V lost 4 bases and J lost 6 bases. The CDR3, as DNA: TGTGCCAGCAGCCGAGGGTCTAGCGGGGGTGAGGATACGCAGTATTTT. This translates into CASSRGSSGGEDTQYF.